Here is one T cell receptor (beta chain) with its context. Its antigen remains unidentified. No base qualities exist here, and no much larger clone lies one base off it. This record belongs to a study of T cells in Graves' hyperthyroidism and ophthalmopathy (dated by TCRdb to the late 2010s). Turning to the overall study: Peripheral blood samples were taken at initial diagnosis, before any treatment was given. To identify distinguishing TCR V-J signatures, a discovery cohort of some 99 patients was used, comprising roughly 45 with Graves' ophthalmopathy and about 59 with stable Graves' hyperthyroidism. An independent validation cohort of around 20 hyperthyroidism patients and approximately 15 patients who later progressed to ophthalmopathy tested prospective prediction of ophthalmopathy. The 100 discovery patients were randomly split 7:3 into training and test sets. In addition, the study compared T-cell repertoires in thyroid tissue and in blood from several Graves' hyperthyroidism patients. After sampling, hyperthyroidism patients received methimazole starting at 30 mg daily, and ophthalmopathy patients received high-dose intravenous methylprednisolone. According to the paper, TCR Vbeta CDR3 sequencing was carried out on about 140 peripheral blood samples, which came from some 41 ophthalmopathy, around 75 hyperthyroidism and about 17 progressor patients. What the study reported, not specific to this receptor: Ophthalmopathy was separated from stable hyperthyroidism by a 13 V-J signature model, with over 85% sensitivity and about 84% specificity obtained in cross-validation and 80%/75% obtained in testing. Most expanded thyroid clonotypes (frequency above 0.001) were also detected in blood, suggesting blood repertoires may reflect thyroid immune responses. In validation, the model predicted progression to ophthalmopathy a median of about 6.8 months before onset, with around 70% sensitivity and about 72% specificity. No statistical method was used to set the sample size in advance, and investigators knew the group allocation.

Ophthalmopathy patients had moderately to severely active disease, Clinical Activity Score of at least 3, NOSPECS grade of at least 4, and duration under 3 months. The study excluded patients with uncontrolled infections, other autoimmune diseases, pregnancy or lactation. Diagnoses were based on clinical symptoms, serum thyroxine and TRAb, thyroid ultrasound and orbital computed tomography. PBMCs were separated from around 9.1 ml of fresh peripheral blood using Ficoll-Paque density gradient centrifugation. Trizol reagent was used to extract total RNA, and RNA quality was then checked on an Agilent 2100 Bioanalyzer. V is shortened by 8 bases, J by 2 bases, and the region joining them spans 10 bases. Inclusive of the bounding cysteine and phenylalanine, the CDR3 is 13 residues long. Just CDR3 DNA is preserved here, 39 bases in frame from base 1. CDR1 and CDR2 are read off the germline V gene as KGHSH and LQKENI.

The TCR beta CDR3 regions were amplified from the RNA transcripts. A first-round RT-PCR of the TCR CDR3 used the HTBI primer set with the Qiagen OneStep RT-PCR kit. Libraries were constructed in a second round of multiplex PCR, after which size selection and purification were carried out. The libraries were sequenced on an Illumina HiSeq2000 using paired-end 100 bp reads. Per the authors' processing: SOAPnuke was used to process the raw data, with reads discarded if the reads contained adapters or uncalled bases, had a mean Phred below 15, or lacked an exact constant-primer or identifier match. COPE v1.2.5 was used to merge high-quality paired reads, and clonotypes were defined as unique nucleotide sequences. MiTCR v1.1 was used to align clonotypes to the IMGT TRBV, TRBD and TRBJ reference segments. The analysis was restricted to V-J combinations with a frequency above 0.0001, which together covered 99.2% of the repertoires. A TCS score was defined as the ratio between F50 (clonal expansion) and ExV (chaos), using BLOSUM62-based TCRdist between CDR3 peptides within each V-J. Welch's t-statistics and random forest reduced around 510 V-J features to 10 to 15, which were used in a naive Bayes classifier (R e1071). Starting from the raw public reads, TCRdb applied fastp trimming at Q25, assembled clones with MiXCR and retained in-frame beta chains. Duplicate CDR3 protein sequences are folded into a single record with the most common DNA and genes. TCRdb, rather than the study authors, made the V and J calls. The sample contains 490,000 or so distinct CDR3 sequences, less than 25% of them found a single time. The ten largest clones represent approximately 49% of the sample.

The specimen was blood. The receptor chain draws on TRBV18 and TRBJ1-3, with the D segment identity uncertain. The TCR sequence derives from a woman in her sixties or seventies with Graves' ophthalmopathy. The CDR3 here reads CASLTSAGNTIYF. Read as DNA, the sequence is TGTGCCAGCCTTACGTCTGCTGGAAACACCATATATTTT.